This T cell receptor beta chain was identified in a study of blood T cell repertoires in COVID-19. The table came from immunoSEQ multiplex PCR; TCRdb's copy has only in-frame clones and leaves some out. The data hold 320,000 or so clones, with roughly 87% observed a single time. Germline V lookup: CDR1 WSHSY, CDR2 SAAADI. This CDR3 comprises 14 residues. V shed 6 bases, J shed 7 bases, and the junction held 9 bases outside the gene matches. The clonotype originates from a woman aged 25 to 39 who had recovered from COVID-19. The sequenced sample was PBMCs or T cells enriched from blood (not recorded which). The chain uses TRBV10-2 and TRBJ1-5; 7 nucleotides align to TRBD1. The CDR3 coding sequence is TGCGCCAGCAGCACGACAGGGCGCGGGCAGCCCCAGCATTTT. It translates to CASSTTGRGQPQHF.